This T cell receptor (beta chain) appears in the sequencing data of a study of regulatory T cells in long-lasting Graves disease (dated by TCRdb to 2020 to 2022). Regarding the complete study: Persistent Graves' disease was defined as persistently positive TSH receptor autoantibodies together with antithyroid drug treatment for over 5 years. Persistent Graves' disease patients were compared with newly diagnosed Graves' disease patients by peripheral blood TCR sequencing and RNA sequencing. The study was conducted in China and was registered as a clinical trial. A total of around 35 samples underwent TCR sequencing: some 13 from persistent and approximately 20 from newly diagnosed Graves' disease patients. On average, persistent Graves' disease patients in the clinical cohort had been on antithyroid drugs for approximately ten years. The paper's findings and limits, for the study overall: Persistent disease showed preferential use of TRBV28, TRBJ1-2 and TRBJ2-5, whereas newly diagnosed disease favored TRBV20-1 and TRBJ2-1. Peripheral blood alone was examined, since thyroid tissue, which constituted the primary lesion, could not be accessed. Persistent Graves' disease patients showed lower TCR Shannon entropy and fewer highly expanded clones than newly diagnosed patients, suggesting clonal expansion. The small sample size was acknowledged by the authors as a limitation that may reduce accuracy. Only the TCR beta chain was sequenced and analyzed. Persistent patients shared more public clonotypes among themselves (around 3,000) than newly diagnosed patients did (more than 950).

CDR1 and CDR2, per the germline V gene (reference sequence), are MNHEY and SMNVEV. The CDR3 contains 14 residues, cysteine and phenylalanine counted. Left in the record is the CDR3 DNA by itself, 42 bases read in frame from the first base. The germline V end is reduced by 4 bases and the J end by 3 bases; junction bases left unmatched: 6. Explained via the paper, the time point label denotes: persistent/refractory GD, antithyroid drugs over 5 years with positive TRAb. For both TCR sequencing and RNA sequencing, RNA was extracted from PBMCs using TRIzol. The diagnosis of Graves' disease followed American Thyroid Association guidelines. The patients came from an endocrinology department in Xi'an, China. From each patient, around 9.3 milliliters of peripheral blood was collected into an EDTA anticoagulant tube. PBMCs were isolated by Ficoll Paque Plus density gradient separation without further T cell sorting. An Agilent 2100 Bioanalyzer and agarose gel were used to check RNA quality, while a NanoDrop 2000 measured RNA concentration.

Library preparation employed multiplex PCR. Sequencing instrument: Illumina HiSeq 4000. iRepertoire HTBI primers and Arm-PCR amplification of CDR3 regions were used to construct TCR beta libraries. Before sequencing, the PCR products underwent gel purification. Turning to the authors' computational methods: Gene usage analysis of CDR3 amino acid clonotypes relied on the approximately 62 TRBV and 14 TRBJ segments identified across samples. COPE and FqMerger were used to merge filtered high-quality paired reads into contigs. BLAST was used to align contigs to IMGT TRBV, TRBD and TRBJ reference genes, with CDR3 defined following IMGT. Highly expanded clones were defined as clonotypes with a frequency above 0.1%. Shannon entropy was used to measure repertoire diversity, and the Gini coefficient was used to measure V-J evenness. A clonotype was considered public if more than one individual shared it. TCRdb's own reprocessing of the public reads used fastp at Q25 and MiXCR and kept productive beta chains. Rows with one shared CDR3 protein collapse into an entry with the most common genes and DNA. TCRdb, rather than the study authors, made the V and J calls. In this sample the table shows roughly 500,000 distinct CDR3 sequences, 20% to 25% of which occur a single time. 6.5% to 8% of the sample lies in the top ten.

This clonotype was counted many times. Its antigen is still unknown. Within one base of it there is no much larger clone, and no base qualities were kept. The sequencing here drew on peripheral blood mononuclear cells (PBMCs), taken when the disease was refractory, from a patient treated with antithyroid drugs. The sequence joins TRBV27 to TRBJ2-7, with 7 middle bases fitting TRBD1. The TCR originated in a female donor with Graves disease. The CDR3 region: CASSWPGQLYEQYF. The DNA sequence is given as TGTGCCAGCAGTTGGCCGGGACAGCTCTACGAGCAGTACTTC.